What follows are 5 T cell receptor beta chains derived from one specimen sequenced in a study of T cell responses to AZD1222 COVID-19 vaccine. Method: immunoSEQ multiplex PCR; TCRdb's copy keeps in-frame clones and lacks some. Of over 100,000 clones in the sample, around 86% are singletons; the top ten hold approximately 20%. The sample in question was peripheral blood, obtained on day 0 of AZD1222 vaccination. The origin of the receptors is an adult in good health.

The J gene is TRBJ2-7, the V gene TRBV5-1; 8 positions match TRBD1. CDR1 is SGHRS and CDR2 is YFSETQ in the germline V gene. Trimming cost V 2 bases and J 5 bases; bases outside gene matches: 6. The CDR3 is 14 amino acids. CDR3 protein: CASSFQGASDEQYF. The CDR3 DNA reads as TGCGCCAGCAGCTTCCAGGGGGCGTCTGACGAGCAGTACTTC.

DNA for the CDR3: TGTGCCAGCAGACCTACCCGGGCTGGCGGGAAACACGAGCAGTACTTC. Translated: CASRPTRAGGKHEQYF. The J gene is TRBJ2-7, the V gene TRBV7-9, with a weak D call TRBD2 (6 bases). With 6 bases removed from V and 5 bases from J, the gap between germline ends came to 23 bases. The CDR3 is 16 residues long. Germline CDR1 and CDR2: SEHNR and FQNEAQ (reference sequence). The variable domain in full, completed from reference TRBV7-9 and TRBJ2-7, reads DTGVSQNPRHKITKRGQNVTFRCDPISEHNRLYWYRQTLGQGPEFLTYFQNEAQLEKSRLLSDRFSAERPKGSFSTLEIQRTEQGDSAMYLCASRPTRAGGKHEQYFGPGTRLTVT.

The chain is built from TRBV5-1 and TRBJ2-4; 7 bases are a match to TRBD1. The CDR3 totals 15 residues. The germline gives CDR1 SGHRS, CDR2 YFSETQ. Losses at the gene ends were 4 bases for V and 5 bases for J; bases not matched to a gene: 9. CDR3: CASSPEPTGQNIQYF. The CDR3 region has the DNA TGCGCCAGCAGCCCCGAACCGACAGGGCAAAACATTCAGTACTTC.

The count of this clone is one. The chain joins TRBV1 to TRBJ1-5; the table gives TRBD1 as D, unverified against the DNA. TRBV1 is shown as a pseudogene. The CDR3 runs to 16 residues. CDR3: CTSSQDGAGVDQPQHF. CDR3 DNA sequence: TGCACCAGCAGCCAAGATGGGGCAGGGGTGGATCAGCCCCAGCATTTT.

This chain connects TRBV7-2 to TRBJ2-5; no definite D call. From germline, CDR1 is SGHTA and CDR2 FQGNSA. V was shortened by 1 base and J by 3 bases, with 3 bases between the two germline ends. The CDR3 has 12 amino acids. CDR3 coding DNA: TGTGCCAGCAGCTTAGTAGAAGAGACCCAGTACTTC. Translation: CASSLVEETQYF.